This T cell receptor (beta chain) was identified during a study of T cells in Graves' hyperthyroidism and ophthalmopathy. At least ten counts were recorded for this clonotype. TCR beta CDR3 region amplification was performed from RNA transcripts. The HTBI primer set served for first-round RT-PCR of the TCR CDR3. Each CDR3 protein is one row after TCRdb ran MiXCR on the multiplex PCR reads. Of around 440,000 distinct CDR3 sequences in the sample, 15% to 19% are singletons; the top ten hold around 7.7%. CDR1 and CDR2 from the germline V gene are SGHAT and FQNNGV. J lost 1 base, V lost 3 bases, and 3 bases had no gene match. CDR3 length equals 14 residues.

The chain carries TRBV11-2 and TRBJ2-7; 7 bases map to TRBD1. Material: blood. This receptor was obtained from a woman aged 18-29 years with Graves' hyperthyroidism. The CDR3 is CASSFDRASYEQYF. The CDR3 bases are TGTGCCAGCAGCTTTGACAGGGCATCCTACGAGCAGTACTTC. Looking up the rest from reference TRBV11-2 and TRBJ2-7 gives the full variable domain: EAGVAQSPRYKIIEKRQSVAFWCNPISGHATLYWYQQILGQGPKLLIQFQNNGVVDDSQLPKDRFSAERLKGVDSTLKIQPAKLEDSAVYLCASSFDRASYEQYFGPGTRLTVT.